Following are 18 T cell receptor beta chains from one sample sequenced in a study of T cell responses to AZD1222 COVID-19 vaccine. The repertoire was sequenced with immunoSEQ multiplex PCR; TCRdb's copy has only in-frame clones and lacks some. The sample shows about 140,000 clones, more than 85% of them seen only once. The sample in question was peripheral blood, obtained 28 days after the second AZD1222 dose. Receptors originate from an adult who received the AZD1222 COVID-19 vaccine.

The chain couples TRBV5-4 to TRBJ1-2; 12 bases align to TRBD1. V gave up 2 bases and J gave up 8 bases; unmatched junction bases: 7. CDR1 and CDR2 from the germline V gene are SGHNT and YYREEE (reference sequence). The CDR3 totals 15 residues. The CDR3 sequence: CASSFGGQGAVGYTF. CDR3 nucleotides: TGTGCCAGCAGCTTTGGGGGACAGGGGGCAGTCGGCTACACCTTC. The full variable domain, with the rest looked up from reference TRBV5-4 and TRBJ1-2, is ETGVTQSPTHLIKTRGQQVTLRCSSQSGHNTVSWYQQALGQGPQFIFQYYREEENGRGNFPPRFSGLQFPNYSSELNVNALELDDSALYLCASSFGGQGAVGYTFGSGTRLTVV.

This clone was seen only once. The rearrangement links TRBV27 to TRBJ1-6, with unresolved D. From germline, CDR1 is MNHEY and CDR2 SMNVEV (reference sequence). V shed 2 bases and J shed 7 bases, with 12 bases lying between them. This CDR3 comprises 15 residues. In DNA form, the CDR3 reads TGTGCCAGCAGTTTACCCCGGTGGCAAAATTCACCCCTCCACTTT. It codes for CASSLPRWQNSPLHF.

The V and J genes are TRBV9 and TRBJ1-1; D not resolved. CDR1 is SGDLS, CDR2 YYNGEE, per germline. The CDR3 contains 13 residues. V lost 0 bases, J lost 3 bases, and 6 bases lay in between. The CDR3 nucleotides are TGTGCCAGCAGCGTAGGTGACTACACTGAAGCTTTCTTT. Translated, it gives CASSVGDYTEAFF.

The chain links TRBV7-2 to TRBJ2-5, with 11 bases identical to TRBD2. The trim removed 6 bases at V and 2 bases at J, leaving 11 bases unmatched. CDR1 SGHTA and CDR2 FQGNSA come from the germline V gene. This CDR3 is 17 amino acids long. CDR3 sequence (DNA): TGTGCCAGCAGACATGTTGGGACTAGCGGAAGTCAAGAGACCCAGTACTTC. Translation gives CASRHVGTSGSQETQYF.

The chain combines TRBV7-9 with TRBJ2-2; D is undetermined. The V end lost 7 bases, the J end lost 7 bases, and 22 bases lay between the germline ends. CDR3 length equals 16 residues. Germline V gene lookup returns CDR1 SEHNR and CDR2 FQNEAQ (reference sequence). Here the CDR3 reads CASTNQVRMVDGELFF. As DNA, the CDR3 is TGTGCCAGCACCAATCAAGTACGGATGGTTGACGGGGAGCTGTTTTTT.

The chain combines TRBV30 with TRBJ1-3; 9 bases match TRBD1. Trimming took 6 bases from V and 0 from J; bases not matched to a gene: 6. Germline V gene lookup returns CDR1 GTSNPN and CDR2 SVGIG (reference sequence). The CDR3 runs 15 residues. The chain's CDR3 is CACGQGFHSGNTIYF. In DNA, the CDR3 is TGTGCCTGCGGACAGGGGTTCCACTCTGGAAACACCATATATTTT.

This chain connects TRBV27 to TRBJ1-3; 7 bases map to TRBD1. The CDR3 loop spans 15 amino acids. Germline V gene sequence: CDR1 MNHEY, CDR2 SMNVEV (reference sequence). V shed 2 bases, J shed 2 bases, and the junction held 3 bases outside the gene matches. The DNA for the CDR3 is TGTGCCAGCAGTTTACAGGGGGGAGCTGGAAACACCATATATTTT. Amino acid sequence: CASSLQGGAGNTIYF.

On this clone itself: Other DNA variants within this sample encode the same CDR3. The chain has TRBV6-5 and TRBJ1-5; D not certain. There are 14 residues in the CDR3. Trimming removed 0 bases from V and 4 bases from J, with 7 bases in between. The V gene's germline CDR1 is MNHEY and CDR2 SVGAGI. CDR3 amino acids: CASSYSTGNQPQHF. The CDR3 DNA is TGTGCCAGCAGTTACTCGACGGGGAATCAGCCCCAGCATTTT.

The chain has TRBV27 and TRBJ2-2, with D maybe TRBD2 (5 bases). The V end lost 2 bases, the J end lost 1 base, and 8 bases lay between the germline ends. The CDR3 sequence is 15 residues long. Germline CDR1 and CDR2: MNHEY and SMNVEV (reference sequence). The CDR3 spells CASSLRGRNTGELFF. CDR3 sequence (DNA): TGTGCCAGCAGTTTACGAGGGAGGAACACCGGGGAGCTGTTTTTT.

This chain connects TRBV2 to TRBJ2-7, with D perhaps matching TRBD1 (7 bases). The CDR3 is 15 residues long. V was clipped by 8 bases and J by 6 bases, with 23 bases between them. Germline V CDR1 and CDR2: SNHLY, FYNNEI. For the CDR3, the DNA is TGTGCCAGCGGGGGGACAGCAACCCGCATAGGCGAGCAGTACTTC. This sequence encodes CASGGTATRIGEQYF.

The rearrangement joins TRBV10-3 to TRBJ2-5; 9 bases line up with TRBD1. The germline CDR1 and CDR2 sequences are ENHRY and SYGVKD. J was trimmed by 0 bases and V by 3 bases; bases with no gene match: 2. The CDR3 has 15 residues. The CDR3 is CAISEGQGYQETQYF. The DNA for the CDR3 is TGTGCCATCAGTGAAGGACAGGGGTACCAAGAGACCCAGTACTTC.

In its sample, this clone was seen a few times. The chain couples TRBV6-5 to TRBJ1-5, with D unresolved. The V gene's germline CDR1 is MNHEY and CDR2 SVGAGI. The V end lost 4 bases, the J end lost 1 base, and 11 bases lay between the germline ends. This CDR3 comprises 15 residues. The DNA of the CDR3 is TGTGCCAGCAGTTTCGCCGACGGCAGCAATCAGCCCCAGCATTTT. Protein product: CASSFADGSNQPQHF.

CDR3 amino acids: CASSWGEYQETQYF. The CDR3 coding sequence is TGTGCCAGCAGCTGGGGGGAGTACCAAGAGACCCAGTACTTC. The chain recombines TRBV7-8 with TRBJ2-5; tentative D call: TRBD2 (6 bases). The CDR3 runs to 14 residues. The germline CDR1 and CDR2 sequences are SGHVS and FQNEAQ. V was shortened by 4 bases and J by 0 bases, with 9 bases between the two germline ends. The full variable domain, in which reference TRBV7-8 and TRBJ2-5 provide the parts outside the CDR3, is GAGVSQSPRYKVAKRGQDVALRCDPISGHVSLFWYQQALGQGPEFLTYFQNEAQLDKSGLPSDRFFAERPEGSVSTLKIQRTQQEDSAVYLCASSWGEYQETQYFGPGTRLLVL.

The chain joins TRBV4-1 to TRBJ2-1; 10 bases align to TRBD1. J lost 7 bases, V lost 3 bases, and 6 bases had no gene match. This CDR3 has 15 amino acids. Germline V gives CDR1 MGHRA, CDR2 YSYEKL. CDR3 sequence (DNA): TGCGCCAGCAGCCAGGCCGGGACAGGGGTGAATGAGCAGTTCTTC. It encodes CASSQAGTGVNEQFF.

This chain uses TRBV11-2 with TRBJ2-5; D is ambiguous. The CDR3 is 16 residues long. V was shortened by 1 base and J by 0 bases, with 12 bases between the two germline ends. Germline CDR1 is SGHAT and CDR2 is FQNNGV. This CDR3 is CASSLGPRTDQETQYF. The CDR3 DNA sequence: TGTGCCAGCAGCTTAGGACCGAGGACGGACCAAGAGACCCAGTACTTC.

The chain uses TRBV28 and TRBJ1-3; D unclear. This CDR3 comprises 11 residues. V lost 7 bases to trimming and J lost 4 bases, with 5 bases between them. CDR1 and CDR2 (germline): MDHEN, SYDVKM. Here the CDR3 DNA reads TGTGCCAGCACTGCCGGAAACACCATATATTTT. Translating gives CASTAGNTIYF.

The CDR3 DNA reads TGCGCCAGCAGCTTGGTACTAGCGGATACCTACAATGAGCAGTTCTTC. Translating gives CASSLVLADTYNEQFF. The rearrangement uses TRBV5-1 and TRBJ2-1, with 8 bases fitting TRBD2. Germline V CDR1 and CDR2: SGHRS, YFSETQ. J lost 2 bases, V lost 0 bases, and 4 bases had no gene match. The CDR3 is 16 residues long.

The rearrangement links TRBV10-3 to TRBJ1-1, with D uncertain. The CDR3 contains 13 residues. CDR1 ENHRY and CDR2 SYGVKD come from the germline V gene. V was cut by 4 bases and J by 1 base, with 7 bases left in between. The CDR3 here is CAISAHQNTEAFF. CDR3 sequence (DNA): TGTGCCATCAGTGCTCACCAGAACACTGAAGCTTTCTTT.